This T cell receptor (beta chain) stems from a study of cytomegalovirus exposure and HLA in healthy donors. Study-wide results and caveats: Presence/absence analyses took donor sequencing depth as roughly uniform. In a later analysis, TCR beta V- and J-gene trimming showed a link to a missense DCLRE1C variant. Cytomegalovirus-associated TCR beta chains were listed, numbering around 150.

After removal of 6 bases from V and 2 bases from J, the junction contained 12 bases not matched to a gene. The V gene's germline CDR1 is MGHDK and CDR2 SYGVNS. The CDR3 length is 18 residues. About this clone: Its antigen remains unknown.

The donors, nominally healthy at sampling, likely had unrecorded immune exposures. PCR employed 60 Vbeta and 13 Jbeta primers. Only in-frame clones appear in the TCRdb table, and some are missing; sequencing was by immunoSEQ multiplex PCR. The sample holds about 92,000 clones, 84% seen once. This clonotype was obtained from a woman younger than 30 in good health and CMV-seropositive. The specimen was PBMCs. The chain recombines TRBV25-1 with TRBJ2-3, with 12 bases aligning to TRBD2. This CDR3 is CASSAKHRTSGNTDTQYF. The CDR3 DNA reads as TGTGCCAGCAGCGCCAAACATAGGACTAGCGGGAACACAGATACGCAGTATTTT.